This TCR beta chain was identified during a study of blood T cells in healthy people across ages (dated by TCRdb to the mid-2010s). A note on the overall study: Template switching captured roughly one uniquely barcoded TCR beta cDNA molecule per two T cells in model experiments. Donors of different ages were randomly distributed across sequencing lanes to avoid experimental bias. Using the same blood draw, the study looked at two additional independent replicas of 1 million unique cDNA reads for two donors, one aged 18 to 30 and the other aged 80 or older. Donors were grouped into four age groups: young (average roughly 16 years), middle-aged (roughly 40), aged (about 59) and long-lived (approximately 78). The study measured age-related changes in TCR beta repertoire diversity using deep sequencing normalized with unique cDNA molecular identifiers. Study-level results and caveats: Estimates of total diversity from one million sequenced T cells were regarded as lower bounds and underestimates. There was a strong correlation between observed TCR beta diversity and the percentage of naive T cells measured by flow cytometry. As age increased, observed TCR beta diversity per million T cells dropped in a roughly linear way, and a significant reduction was already evident by age about 40. Because the CMV infection status of the donors was unknown, age-related changes in expanded clonotypes may potentially have been confounded. The long-lived group showed more naive CD4+ T cells, fewer expanded clones and increased TCR diversity than the aged group, suggesting age selection. Since profiling was done on bulk unsorted PBMCs, naive and antigen-experienced compartments could not be conclusively compared.

Receptor amplification or capture employed 5' RACE. Instrument on record: Illumina HiSeq 2500. A second roughly 6 to 11 cycle PCR used a sample-barcoded 5' primer and a J-beta primer mix. A template-switch 5' adaptor carrying 12 random nucleotides introduced a unique molecular identifier onto each TCR beta cDNA molecule. Each sample yielded at least 2.5 million CDR3-containing paired-end reads. The Mint cDNA synthesis kit, primed by a TRBC-specific oligonucleotide, was used to synthesize first-strand cDNA from all RNA. Following uracil-DNA glycosylase treatment, a first 18-cycle PCR with universal primers M1SS and BC2_uni_R was performed on all cDNA. The source study handled its data this way. For normalization, 1 million high-quality reads, each with a distinct molecular identifier, were randomly selected from each sample. Instead of being binned into consensus sequences, reads that shared molecular identifiers were thrown out. CDR3 identification, clonotype clustering and error correction used MiTCR with a Q25 quality threshold and the strictest error-elimination algorithm. A nonparametric unseen species model with Euler transformation was used to estimate a lower bound on total TCR beta diversity. TCRdb passed the public sequencing reads through fastp at Q25 and MiXCR, retaining productive beta sequences. Each entry is one CDR3 protein sequence, shown with its most common DNA and genes. The V and J calls and clone size come from TCRdb's table, not from the authors' own analysis. The sample profile shows over 1,300,000 distinct CDR3 sequences; 59% of them were found once. Together, the top ten hold 6.5% to 8.5% of the sample.

The donors were around 39 Caucasian individuals from Russia, aged 6 to 90 years, who were systemically healthy. Roughly 10 milliliters of peripheral blood were collected from each donor into EDTA-treated Vacutainer tubes. Ficoll-Paque density-gradient centrifugation was used to isolate PBMCs, with at least 6 million obtained per sample. Total RNA was extracted from PBMCs with Trizol reagent, with at least 6 micrograms obtained per sample. Naive CD45RAhigh/CD27high T cell percentages were measured by flow cytometry on a PBMC aliquot from every donor. Remarks on this clonotype: Its antigen is still unknown. One base away there is no much larger clone; base qualities are not given.

Germline trimming: 6 bases from V, 9 bases from J; junction bases outside gene matches: 8. Sequences MNHNY (CDR1) and SVGAGI (CDR2) are obtained from the germline V gene (reference sequence). Reading from cysteine to phenylalanine, the CDR3 counts 13 amino acids. Only the CDR3 part of the read is kept: 39 bases, read in frame from the first base. This receptor was identified in a man younger than 30 in good health. Material: blood. This receptor chain uses TRBV6-6 and TRBJ2-1, with TRBD2 identical over 7 junction bases. The DNA sequence is given as TGTGCCAGCAGCGATCTCCCGGGGGGTGAGCAGTTCTTC. Its amino acids are CASSDLPGGEQFF.